This TCR beta chain was observed in a study of CD8 T cells in ankylosing spondylitis. Findings of the study overall: The study identified a TCR beta motif of under 10 highly homologous variants that appeared characteristic of ankylosing spondylitis blood.

This clonotype was counted once. As yet, its antigen is unknown. Trimming pared 5 bases from V and 7 bases from J, leaving 8 bases between. The CDR3 loop spans 11 amino acids. Germline values: CDR1 MNHEY, CDR2 SVGEGT. Preparation of TCR beta libraries was done by quantitative 5'-RACE with molecular barcodes. A single record per CDR3 protein comes from TCRdb applying MiXCR to the 5' RACE reads. There are a few hundred thousand distinct CDR3 sequences in the sample; 18% occur only once, and more than 40% lies in the top ten. This sequence was found in a male donor with ankylosing spondylitis. The chain joins TRBV6-2 or TRBV6-3 to TRBJ1-2; D uncertain. Sequenced: blood, either unsorted or a sorted T cell fraction (not recorded which). CDR3 DNA sequence: TGTGCCAGCAGTGGAGGCGGTGGCTACACCTTC. Its translation: CASSGGGGYTF.